Below, one T cell receptor beta chain is given with its context. This sample is part of a study of STAT5B mutations in CD4+ large granular lymphocyte leukemia. The survey-level immunoSEQ assay was used. The method was immunoSEQ multiplex PCR; TCRdb's version includes in-frame clones alone and lacks a portion of them. The repertoire includes more than 35,000 clones, roughly 85% of them detected once, and roughly 1.3% sits in the top ten. This clonotype originated in a human donor in good health. Input material: CD4+ T cells from blood buffy coats.

Here the CDR3 reads CASNQGVVEKLFF. CDR3 nucleotides: TGTGCCAGCAATCAGGGAGTAGTGGAAAAACTGTTTTTT. The chain employs TRBV2 and TRBJ1-4; possible D gene TRBD1, 5 bases. Trimming took off 7 bases at V and 8 bases at J, with 14 bases between the two ends. The germline CDR1 and CDR2 sequences are SNHLY and FYNNEI. The CDR3 consists of 13 residues.